This T cell receptor (beta chain) was sequenced in a study of T cell repertoires in cytomegalovirus infection. Germline V CDR1 and CDR2: MDHEN, SYDVKM. This CDR3 contains 15 residues. V lost 4 bases and J lost 3, with 13 bases in between. TCRdb re-called the reads with MiXCR, one entry per CDR3 protein. This table has 700,000 to 900,000 distinct CDR3 sequences, about 29% appearing once. Remarks on this clonotype: The antigen is undetermined.

Here the sequenced sample was cultured CD8+ T cells from PBMCs, taken from culture after CMV antigen stimulation. This chain joins TRBV28 and TRBJ1-5; a possible D gene is TRBD1 (5 bases). This clonotype was obtained from a human donor in good health (CMV status not recorded). Some clones in this sample may be carry-over from other donors' samples. The CDR3 sequence is CASSSRRGPNQPQHF. The CDR3 nucleotides are TGTGCCAGCAGTTCCCGGAGGGGCCCCAATCAGCCCCAGCATTTT. Full variable domain (missing parts from reference TRBV28 and TRBJ1-5): DVKVTQSSRYLVKRTGEKVFLECVQDMDHENMFWYRQDPGLGLRLIYFSYDVKMKEKGDIPEGYSVSREKKERFSLILESASTNQTSMYLCASSSRRGPNQPQHFGDGTRLSIL.